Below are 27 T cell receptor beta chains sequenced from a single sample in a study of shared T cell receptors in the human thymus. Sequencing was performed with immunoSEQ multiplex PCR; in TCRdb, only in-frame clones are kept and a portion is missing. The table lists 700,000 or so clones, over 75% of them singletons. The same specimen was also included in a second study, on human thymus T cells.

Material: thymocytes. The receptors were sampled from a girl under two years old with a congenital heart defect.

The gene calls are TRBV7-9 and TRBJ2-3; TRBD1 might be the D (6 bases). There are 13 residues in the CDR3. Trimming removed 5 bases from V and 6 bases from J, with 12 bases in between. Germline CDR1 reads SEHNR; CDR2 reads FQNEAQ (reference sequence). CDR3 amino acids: CASSPEGGDTQYF. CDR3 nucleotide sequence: TGTGCCAGCAGCCCCGAAGGGGGTGATACGCAGTATTTT.

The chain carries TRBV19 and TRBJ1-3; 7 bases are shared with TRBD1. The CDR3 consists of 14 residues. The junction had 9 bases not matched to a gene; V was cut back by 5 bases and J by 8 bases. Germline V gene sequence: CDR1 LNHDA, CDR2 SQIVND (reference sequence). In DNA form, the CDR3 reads TGTGCCAGTAGTGCCGGGACAGTTGCCGACACCATATATTTT. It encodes CASSAGTVADTIYF.

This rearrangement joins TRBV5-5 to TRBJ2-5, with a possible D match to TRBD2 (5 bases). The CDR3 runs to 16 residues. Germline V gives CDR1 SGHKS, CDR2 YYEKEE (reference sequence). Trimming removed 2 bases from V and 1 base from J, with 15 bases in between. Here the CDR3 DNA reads TGTGCCAGCAGCTTCGATCTCACTAGGGCCCAAGAGACCCAGTACTTC. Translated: CASSFDLTRAQETQYF.

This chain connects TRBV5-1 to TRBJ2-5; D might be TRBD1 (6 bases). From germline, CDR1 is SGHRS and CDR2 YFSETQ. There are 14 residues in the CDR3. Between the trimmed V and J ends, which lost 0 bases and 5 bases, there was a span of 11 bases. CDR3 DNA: TGCGCCAGCAGCTTGGGGGACAATTACGAGACCCAGTACTTC. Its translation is CASSLGDNYETQYF.

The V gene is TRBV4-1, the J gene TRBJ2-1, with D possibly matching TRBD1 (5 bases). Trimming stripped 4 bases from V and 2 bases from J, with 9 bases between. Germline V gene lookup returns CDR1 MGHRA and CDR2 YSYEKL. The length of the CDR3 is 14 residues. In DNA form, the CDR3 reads TGCGCCAGCAGCCGACAGAGTCCCTACAATGAGCAGTTCTTC. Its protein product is CASSRQSPYNEQFF.

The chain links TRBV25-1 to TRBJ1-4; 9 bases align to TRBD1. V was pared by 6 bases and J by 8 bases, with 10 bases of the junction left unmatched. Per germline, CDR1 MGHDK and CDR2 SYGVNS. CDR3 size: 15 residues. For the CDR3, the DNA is TGTGCCAGCAGCAGGACGGGACAGGGAAGGGAAAAACTGTTTTTT. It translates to CASSRTGQGREKLFF.

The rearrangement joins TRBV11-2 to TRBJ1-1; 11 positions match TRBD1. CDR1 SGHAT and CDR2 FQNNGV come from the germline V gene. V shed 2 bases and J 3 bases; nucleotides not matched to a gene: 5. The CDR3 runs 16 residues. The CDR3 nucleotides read TGTGCCAGCAGCTTAATCGCGGGACAGGGGGACACTGAAGCTTTCTTT. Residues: CASSLIAGQGDTEAFF.

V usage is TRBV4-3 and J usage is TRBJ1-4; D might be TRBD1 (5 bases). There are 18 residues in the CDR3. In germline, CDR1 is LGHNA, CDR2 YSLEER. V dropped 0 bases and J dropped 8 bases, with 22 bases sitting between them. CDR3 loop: CASSQETRSRGIREKLFF. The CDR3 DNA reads TGCGCCAGCAGCCAAGAAACCAGATCAAGGGGAATACGGGAAAAACTGTTTTTT.

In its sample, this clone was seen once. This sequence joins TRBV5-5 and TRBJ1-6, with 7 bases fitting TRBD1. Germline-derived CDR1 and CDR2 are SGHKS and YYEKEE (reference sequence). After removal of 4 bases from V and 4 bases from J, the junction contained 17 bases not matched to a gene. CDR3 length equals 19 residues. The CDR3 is CASSRGPADRARYNSPLHF. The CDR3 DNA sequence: TGTGCCAGCAGCCGGGGTCCGGCAGACAGGGCGAGGTATAATTCACCCCTCCACTTT. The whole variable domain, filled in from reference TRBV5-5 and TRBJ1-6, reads DAGVTQSPTHLIKTRGQQVTLRCSPISGHKSVSWYQQVLGQGPQFIFQYYEKEERGRGNFPDRFSARQFPNYSSELNVNALLLGDSALYLCASSRGPADRARYNSPLHFGNGTRLTVT.

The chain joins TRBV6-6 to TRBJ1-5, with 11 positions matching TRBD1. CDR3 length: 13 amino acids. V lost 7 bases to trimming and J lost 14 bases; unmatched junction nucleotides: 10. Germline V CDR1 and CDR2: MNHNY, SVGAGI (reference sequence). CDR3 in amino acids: CASIRPGDRGKHF. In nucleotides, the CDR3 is TGTGCCAGCATCCGGCCGGGGGACAGGGGGAAGCATTTT.

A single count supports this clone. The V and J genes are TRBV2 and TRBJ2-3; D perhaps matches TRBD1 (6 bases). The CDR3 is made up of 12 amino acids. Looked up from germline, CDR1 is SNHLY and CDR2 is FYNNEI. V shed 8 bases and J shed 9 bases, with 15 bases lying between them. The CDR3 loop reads CASLSGQNTQYF. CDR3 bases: TGTGCCAGCCTATCCGGACAGAACACGCAGTATTTT.

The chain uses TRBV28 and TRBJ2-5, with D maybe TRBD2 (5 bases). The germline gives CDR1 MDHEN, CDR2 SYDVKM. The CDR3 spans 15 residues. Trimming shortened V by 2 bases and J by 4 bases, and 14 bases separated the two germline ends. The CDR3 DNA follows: TGTGCCAGCAGTTTAAGAGGGTTTGGCCTAGAGACCCAGTACTTC. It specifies CASSLRGFGLETQYF.

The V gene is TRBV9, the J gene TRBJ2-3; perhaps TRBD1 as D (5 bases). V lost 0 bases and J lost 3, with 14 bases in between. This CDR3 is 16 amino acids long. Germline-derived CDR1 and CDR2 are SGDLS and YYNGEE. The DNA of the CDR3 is TGTGCCAGCAGCGTAGTTCAAGGGGCCCCTACAGATACGCAGTATTTT. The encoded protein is CASSVVQGAPTDTQYF. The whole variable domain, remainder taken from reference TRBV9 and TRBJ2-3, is DSGVTQTPKHLITATGQRVTLRCSPRSGDLSVYWYQQSLDQGLQFLIQYYNGEERAKGNILERFSAQQFPDLHSELNLSSLELGDSALYFCASSVVQGAPTDTQYFGPGTRLTVL.

The CDR3 DNA reads as TGTGCCAGTAGTATCGGGGACAGGGATGAAAAACTGTTTTTT. It codes for CASSIGDRDEKLFF. This chain links TRBV19 with TRBJ1-4; TRBD1 agrees at 9 bases. In germline, CDR1 is LNHDA, CDR2 SQIVND (reference sequence). The length of the CDR3 is 14 residues. Losses at the gene ends were 3 bases for V and 6 bases for J; bases not matched to a gene: 2.

Written as DNA, the CDR3 is TGCAGCGCTGGGACTAGCGGGGGGGGGAAGGATACGCAGTATTTT. Its protein product is CSAGTSGGGKDTQYF. This sequence joins TRBV29-1 and TRBJ2-3; 16 bases fit TRBD2. CDR1 is SQVTM, CDR2 ANQGSEA, per germline. The CDR3 consists of 15 residues. Trimming removed 7 bases from V and 6 bases from J; junction bases left unmatched: 7.

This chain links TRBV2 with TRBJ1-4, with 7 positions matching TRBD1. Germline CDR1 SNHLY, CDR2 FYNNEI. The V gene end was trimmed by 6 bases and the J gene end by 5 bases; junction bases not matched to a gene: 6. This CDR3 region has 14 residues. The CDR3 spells CASSAGQKNEKLFF. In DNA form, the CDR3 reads TGTGCCAGCAGCGCGGGACAGAAAAATGAAAAACTGTTTTTT.

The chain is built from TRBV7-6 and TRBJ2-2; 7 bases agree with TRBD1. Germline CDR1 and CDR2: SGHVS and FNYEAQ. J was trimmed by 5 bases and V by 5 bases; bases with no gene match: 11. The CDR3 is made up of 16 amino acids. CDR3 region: CASSLQGTQETGELFF. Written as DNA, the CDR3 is TGTGCCAGCAGCCTACAGGGGACGCAAGAAACCGGGGAGCTGTTTTTT.

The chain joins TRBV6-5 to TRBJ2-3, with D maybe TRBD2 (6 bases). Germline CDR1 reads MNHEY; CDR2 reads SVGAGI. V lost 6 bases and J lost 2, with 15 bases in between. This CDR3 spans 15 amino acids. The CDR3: CASSLGTSHTDTQYF. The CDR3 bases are TGTGCCAGCAGCTTAGGGACTTCACACACAGATACGCAGTATTTT.

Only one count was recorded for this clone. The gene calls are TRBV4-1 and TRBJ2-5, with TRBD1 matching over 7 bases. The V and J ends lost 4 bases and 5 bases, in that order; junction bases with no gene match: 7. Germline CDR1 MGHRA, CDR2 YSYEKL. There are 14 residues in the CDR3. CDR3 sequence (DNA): TGCGCCAGCAGCCCCCGGGACAGAGGGGAGACCCAGTACTTC. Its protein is CASSPRDRGETQYF.

The chain's CDR3 is CASSLSRGGANVLTF. DNA of the CDR3: TGTGCCAGCAGCCTATCACGTGGTGGGGCCAACGTCCTGACTTTC. The chain combines TRBV27 with TRBJ2-6; D unresolved. Trimming removed 6 bases at V and 3 bases at J, with 12 bases between. Germline values: CDR1 MNHEY, CDR2 SMNVEV (reference sequence). The CDR3 is made up of 15 amino acids.

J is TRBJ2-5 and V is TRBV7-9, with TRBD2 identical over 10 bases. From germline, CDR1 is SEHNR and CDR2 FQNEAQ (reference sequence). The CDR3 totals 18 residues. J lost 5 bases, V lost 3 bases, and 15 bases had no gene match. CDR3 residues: CASSFTHSSSGGMETQYF. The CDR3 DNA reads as TGTGCCAGCAGCTTCACGCACTCCTCTAGCGGGGGTATGGAGACCCAGTACTTC.

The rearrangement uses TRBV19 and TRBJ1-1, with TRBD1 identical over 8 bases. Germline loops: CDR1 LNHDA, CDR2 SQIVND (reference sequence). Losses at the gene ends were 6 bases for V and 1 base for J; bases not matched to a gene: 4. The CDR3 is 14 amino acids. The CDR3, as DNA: TGTGCCAGTAGCAGACAGGGGCCGAACACTGAAGCTTTCTTT. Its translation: CASSRQGPNTEAFF.

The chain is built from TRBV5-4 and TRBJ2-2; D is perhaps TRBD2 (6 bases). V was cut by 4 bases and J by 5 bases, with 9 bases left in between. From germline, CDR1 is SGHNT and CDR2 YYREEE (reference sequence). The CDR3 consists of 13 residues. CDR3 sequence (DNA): TGTGCCAGCAGCGGAGGACTAACCGGGGAGCTGTTTTTT. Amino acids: CASSGGLTGELFF. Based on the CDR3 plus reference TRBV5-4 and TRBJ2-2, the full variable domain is ETGVTQSPTHLIKTRGQQVTLRCSSQSGHNTVSWYQQALGQGPQFIFQYYREEENGRGNFPPRFSGLQFPNYSSELNVNALELDDSALYLCASSGGLTGELFFGEGSRLTVL.

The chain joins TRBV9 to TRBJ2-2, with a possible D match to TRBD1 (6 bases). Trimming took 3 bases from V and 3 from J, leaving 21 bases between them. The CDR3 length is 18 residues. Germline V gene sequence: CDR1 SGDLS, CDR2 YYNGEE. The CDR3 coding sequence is TGTGCCAGCAGCGCCCCCCTCTCAGGGGCTGGGTACACCGGGGAGCTGTTTTTT. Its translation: CASSAPLSGAGYTGELFF.

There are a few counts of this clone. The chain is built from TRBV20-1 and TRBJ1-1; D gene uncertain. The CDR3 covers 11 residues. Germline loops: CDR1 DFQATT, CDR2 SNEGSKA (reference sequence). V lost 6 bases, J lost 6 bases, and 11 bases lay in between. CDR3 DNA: TGCAGTGCCCCCCTTGTATCTGAAGCTTTCTTT. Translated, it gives CSAPLVSEAFF.

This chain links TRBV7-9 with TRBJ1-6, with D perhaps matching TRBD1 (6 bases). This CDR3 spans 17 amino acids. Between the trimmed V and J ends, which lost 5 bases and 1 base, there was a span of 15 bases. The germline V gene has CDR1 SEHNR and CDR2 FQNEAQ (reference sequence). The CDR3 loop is CASSPGGLGSYNSPLHF. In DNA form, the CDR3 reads TGTGCCAGCAGCCCCGGGGGGCTGGGGTCCTATAATTCACCCCTCCACTTT.

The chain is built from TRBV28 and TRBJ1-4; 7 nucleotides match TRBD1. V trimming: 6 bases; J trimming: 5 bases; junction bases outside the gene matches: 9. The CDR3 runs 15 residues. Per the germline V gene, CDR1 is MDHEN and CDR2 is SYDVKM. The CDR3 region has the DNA TGTGCCAGCAGGCAAGAGACAGGGAAAAATGAAAAACTGTTTTTT. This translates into CASRQETGKNEKLFF.